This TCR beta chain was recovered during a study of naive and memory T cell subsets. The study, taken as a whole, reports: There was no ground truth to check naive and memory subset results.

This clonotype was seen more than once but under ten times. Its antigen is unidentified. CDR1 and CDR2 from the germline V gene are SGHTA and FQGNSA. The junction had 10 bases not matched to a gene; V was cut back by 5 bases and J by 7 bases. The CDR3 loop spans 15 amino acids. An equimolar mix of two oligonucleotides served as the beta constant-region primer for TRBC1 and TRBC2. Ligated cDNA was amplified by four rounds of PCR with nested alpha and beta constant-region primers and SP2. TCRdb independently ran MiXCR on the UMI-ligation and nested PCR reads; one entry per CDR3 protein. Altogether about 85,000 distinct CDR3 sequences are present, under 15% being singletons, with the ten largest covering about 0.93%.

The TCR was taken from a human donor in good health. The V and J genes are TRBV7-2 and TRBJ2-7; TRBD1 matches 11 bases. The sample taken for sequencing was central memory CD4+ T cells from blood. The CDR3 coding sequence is TGTGCCAGCAGCCGAAGGACAGGGGGCACCGGGGAGCAGTACTTC. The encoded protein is CASSRRTGGTGEQYF.